This TCR beta chain was identified in a study of beta chain features in type 1 diabetes. The CDR3 length is 13 residues. Germline V gene data show CDR1 as MNHEY and CDR2 as SMNVEV (reference sequence). V lost 1 base to trimming and J lost 2 bases, with 6 bases between them. A note on this clone: Its antigen is unidentified.

Using CD45RO/CCR7/CD25/CD127/CD95/CD27, CD4+ naive, central memory, regulatory and stem cell-like memory cells were sorted. The sequenced template was cDNA made from the entire isolated RNA. There were around 3.5 million reads on average in the naive, central memory and regulatory T cell samples. The table came from immunoSEQ multiplex PCR; TCRdb's copy has only in-frame clones and leaves some out. Among about 660,000 clones, roughly an eighth were seen once, and the ten largest hold around 0.04%. Findings and caveats of the study: VDJ junctions in type 1 diabetes patients carried more deletions and fewer insertions. Moderate yet significant TCRB CDR3 shortening was seen in Type 1 diabetes patients in all four CD4+ subsets.

The chain employs TRBV27 and TRBJ2-7; D not certain. The source material was naive CD4+ T cells from blood. The receptor comes from a man aged 18 to 30 with type 1 diabetes. CDR3 sequence reads: CASSLFQTYEQYF. CDR3 nucleotide sequence: TGTGCCAGCAGTTTATTCCAAACCTACGAGCAGTACTTC.